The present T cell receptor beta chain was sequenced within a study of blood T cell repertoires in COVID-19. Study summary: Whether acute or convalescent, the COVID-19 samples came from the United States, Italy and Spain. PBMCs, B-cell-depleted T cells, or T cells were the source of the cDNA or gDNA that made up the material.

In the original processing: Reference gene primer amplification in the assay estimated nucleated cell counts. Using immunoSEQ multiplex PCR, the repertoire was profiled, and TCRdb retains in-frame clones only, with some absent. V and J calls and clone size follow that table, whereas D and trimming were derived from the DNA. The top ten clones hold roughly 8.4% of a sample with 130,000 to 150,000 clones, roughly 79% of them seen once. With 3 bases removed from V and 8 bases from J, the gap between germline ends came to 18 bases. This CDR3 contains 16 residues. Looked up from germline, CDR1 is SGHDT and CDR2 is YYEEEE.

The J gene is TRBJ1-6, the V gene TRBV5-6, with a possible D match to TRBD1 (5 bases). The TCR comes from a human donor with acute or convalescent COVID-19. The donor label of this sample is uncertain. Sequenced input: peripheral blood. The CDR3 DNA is TGTGCCAGCAGCTCAATCCAGGACAACGGGTATTCACCCCTCCACTTT. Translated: CASSSIQDNGYSPLHF.